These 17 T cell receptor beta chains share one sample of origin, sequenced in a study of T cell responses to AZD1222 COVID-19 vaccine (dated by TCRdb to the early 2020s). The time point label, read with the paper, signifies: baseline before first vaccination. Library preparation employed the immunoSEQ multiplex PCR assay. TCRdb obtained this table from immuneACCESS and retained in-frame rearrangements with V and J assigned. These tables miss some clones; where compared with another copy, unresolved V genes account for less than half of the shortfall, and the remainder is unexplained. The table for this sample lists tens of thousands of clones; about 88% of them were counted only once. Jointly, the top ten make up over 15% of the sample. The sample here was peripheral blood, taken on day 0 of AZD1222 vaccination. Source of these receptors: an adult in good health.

CDR3 nucleotide sequence: TGTGCCAGCAGCTTCGGACAGGGTCCCACTGAAGCTTTCTTT. Protein product: CASSFGQGPTEAFF. The chain has TRBV7-6 and TRBJ1-1; 8 bases agree with TRBD1. The germline V gene encodes CDR1 SGHVS and CDR2 FNYEAQ. The CDR3 spans 14 residues. V dropped 3 bases and J dropped 4; count of bases not matched to a gene: 4.

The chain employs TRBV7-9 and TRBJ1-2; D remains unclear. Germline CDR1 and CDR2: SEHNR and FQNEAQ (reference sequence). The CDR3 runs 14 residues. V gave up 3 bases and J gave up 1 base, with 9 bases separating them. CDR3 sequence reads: CASSLQTGNYGYTF. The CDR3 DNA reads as TGTGCCAGCAGCTTGCAGACGGGTAACTATGGCTACACCTTC.

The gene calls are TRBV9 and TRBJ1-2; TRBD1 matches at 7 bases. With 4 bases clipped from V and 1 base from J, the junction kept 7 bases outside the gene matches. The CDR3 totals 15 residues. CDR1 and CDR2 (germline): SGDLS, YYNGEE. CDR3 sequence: CASSTLGQDNYGYTF. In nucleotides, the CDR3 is TGTGCCAGCAGCACCTTAGGACAGGATAACTATGGCTACACCTTC.

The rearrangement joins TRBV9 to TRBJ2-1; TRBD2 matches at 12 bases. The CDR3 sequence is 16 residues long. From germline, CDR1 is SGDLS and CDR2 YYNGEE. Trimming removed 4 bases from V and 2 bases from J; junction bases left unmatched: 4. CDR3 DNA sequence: TGTGCCAGCAGCCCCCCTAGCGGGGGGGCCTACAATGAGCAGTTCTTC. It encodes CASSPPSGGAYNEQFF. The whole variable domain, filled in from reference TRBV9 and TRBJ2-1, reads DSGVTQTPKHLITATGQRVTLRCSPRSGDLSVYWYQQSLDQGLQFLIQYYNGEERAKGNILERFSAQQFPDLHSELNLSSLELGDSALYFCASSPPSGGAYNEQFFGPGTRLTVL.

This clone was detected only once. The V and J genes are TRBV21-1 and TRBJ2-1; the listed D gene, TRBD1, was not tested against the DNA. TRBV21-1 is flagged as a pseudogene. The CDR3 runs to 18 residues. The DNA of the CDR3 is TGTGCCAGCAGCAAAGAAGGGACAGGGGGCGAGGGAGGCAATGAGCAGTTCTTC. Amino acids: CASSKEGTGGEGGNEQFF.

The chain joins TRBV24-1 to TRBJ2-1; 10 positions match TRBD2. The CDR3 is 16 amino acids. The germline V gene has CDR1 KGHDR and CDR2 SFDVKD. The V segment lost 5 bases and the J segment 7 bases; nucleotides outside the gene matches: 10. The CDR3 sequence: CATSASGTSEENEQFF. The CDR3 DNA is TGTGCCACCAGTGCCTCCGGGACTAGCGAAGAGAATGAGCAGTTCTTC.

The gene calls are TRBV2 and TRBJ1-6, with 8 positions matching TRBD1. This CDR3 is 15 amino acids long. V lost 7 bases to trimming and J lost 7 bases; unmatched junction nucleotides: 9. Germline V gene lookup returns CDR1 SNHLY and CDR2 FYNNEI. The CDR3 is CASIAATGDNSPLHF. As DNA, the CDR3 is TGTGCCAGCATCGCCGCGACAGGGGACAATTCACCCCTCCACTTT. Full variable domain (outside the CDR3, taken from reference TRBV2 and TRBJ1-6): EPEVTQTPSHQVTQMGQEVILRCVPISNHLYFYWYRQILGQKVEFLVSFYNNEISEKSEIFDDQFSVERPDGSNFTLKIRSTKLEDSAMYFCASIAATGDNSPLHFGNGTRLTVT.

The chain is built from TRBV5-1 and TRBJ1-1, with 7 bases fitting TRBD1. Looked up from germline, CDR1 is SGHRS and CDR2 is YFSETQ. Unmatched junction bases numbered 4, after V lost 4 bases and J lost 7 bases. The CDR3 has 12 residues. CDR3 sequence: CASSVAGGEAFF. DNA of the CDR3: TGCGCCAGCAGCGTGGCAGGGGGTGAAGCTTTCTTT.

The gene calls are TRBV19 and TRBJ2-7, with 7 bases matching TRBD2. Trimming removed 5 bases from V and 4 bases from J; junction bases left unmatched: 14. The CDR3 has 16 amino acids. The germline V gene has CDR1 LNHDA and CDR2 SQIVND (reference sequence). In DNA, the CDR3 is TGTGCCAGTAGTTCCCCCAGACGAAGCGGGGTGTACGAGCAGTACTTC. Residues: CASSSPRRSGVYEQYF.

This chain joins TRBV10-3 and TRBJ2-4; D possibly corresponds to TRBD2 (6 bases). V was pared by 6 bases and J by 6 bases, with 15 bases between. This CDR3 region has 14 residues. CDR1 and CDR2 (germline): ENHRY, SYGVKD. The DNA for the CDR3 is TGTGCCATCAGAGGGACCGGGAGTGGAAACATTCAGTACTTC. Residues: CAIRGTGSGNIQYF.

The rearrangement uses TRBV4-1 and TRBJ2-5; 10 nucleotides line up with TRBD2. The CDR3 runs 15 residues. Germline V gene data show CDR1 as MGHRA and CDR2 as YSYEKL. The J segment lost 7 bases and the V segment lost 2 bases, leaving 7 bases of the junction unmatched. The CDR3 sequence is CASSQRTSGSGTQYF. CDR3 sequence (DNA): TGCGCCAGCAGCCAACGGACTAGCGGTAGCGGGACCCAGTACTTC.

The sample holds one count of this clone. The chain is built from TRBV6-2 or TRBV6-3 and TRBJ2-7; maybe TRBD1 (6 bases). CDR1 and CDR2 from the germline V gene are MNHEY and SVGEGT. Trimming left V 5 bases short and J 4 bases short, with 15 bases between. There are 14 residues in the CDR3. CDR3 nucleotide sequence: TGTGCCAGCAGTCTTGTGGGGGCCCTATACGAGCAGTACTTC. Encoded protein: CASSLVGALYEQYF.

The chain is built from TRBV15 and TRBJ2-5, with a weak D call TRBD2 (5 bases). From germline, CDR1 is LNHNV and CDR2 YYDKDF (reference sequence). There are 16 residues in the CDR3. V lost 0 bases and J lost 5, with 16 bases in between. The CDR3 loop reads CATSREFRRLEETQYF. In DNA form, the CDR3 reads TGTGCCACCAGCAGAGAGTTCCGGAGGCTGGAGGAGACCCAGTACTTC. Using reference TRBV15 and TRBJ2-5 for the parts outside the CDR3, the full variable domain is DAMVIQNPRYQVTQFGKPVTLSCSQTLNHNVMYWYQQKSSQAPKLLFHYYDKDFNNEADTPDNFQSRRPNTSFCFLDIRSPGLGDTAMYLCATSREFRRLEETQYFGPGTRLLVL.

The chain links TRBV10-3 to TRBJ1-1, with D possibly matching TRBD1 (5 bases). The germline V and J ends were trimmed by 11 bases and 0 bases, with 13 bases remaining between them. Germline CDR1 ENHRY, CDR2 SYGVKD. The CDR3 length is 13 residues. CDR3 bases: TGTGCCGTTCAGGGTAGGATGAACACTGAAGCTTTCTTT. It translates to CAVQGRMNTEAFF.

This CDR3 reads CASSPGTSGFNEQFF. CDR3 coding DNA: TGTGCCAGCAGCCCCGGGACTAGCGGTTTCAATGAGCAGTTCTTC. J is TRBJ2-1 and V is TRBV7-3; 11 bases map to TRBD2. Germline CDR1 is SGHTA and CDR2 is FQGTGA. Germline trimming cut 5 bases from V and 6 bases from J; bases unmatched to any gene: 6. The CDR3 is 15 residues long. Combining the CDR3 with reference TRBV7-3 and TRBJ2-1 gives the whole variable domain GAGVSQTPSNKVTEKGKYVELRCDPISGHTALYWYRQSLGQGPEFLIYFQGTGAADDSGLPNDRFFAVRPEGSVSTLKIQRTERGDSAVYLCASSPGTSGFNEQFFGPGTRLTVL.

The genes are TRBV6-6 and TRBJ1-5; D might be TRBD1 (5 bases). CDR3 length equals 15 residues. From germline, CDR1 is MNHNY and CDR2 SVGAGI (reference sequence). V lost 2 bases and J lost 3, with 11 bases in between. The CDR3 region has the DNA TGTGCCAGCAGTTACGAGGAGGGGTCCAATCAGCCCCAGCATTTT. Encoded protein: CASSYEEGSNQPQHF.

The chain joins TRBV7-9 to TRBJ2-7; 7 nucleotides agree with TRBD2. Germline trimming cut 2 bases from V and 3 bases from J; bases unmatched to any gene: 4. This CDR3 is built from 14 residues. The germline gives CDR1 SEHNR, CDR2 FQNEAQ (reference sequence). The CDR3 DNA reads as TGTGCCAGCAGCTTAAACACGGGGGGCTACGAGCAGTACTTC. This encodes CASSLNTGGYEQYF.